This TCR beta chain came from a study of T-cell memory formation after mild COVID-19. TCRdb ran MiXCR on the 5' RACE reads and lists one entry per CDR3 protein. The sample shows about 190,000 distinct CDR3 sequences, 10% to 13% of them seen only once. This clonotype has a count of ten or more. Its target is unknown. Study conclusions and caveats: There was a balanced CD4/CD8 profile in clones contracting day 15 to 85, and later expanders leaned CD4+.

The sequenced material came from PBMCs or a T cell subset sorted from them (not recorded which). This receptor was identified in a man between 18 and 35 years old who had mild COVID-19 (a few samples of this study predate the infection). Cell type and time point are not known.

The CDR3 spells CASRILTGGGYNEQFF. The CDR3 DNA follows: TGTGCCAGCAGGATCCTGACAGGTGGTGGGTACAATGAGCAGTTCTTC. The chain combines TRBV28 with TRBJ2-1; TRBD1 might be the D (6 bases). The length of the CDR3 is 16 residues. V was pared by 6 bases and J by 4 bases, with 19 bases between. Germline CDR1 MDHEN, CDR2 SYDVKM.